These 14 T cell receptor beta chains were sequenced from one sample in a study of T cell responses to AZD1222 COVID-19 vaccine. The method was immunoSEQ multiplex PCR; TCRdb's version includes in-frame clones alone and lacks a portion of them. Of 85,000 to 90,000 clones listed, 70% to 90% are singletons. Specimen: peripheral blood, collected on day 0 of AZD1222 vaccination. These receptors were obtained from an adult in good health.

This chain joins TRBV28 and TRBJ2-7, with unresolved D. V was cut by 3 bases and J by 3 bases, with 6 bases left in between. The germline V gene has CDR1 MDHEN and CDR2 SYDVKM. The CDR3 spans 12 residues. The CDR3: CASSFLNYEQYF. The CDR3 DNA reads TGTGCCAGCAGTTTCCTGAACTACGAGCAGTACTTC.

The chain recombines TRBV30 with TRBJ1-5; no reliable D call. Germline V gene data show CDR1 as GTSNPN and CDR2 as SVGIG (reference sequence). The CDR3 loop spans 14 amino acids. V gave up 2 bases and J gave up 4 bases, with 12 bases separating them. CDR3 in DNA: TGTGCCTGGAGTTTATTAGGAGGAAATCAGCCCCAGCATTTT. Protein product: CAWSLLGGNQPQHF.

V gene TRBV7-9 combines with J gene TRBJ2-7, with D possibly TRBD2 on 5 matching bases. Trimming stripped 1 base from V and 7 bases from J, with 8 bases between. The CDR3 has 12 amino acids. Germline V gene lookup returns CDR1 SEHNR and CDR2 FQNEAQ (reference sequence). CDR3 nucleotides: TGTGCCAGCAGCTTAGGGACTCGGGAGCAGTACTTC. Its protein product is CASSLGTREQYF.

V usage is TRBV27 and J usage is TRBJ2-7; TRBD1 might be the D (6 bases). The ends were cut back, 4 bases at V and 6 bases at J, with 13 bases in the middle. Germline V lookup: CDR1 MNHEY, CDR2 SMNVEV (reference sequence). The CDR3 has 13 residues. CDR3 DNA: TGTGCCAGCAGTTCAACAGGGTTAAGCGAGCAGTACTTC. Residues: CASSSTGLSEQYF.

The chain is built from TRBV19 and TRBJ2-3; 7 positions agree with TRBD2. V lost 5 bases, J lost 2 bases, and 7 bases stayed unmatched. Germline V gene data show CDR1 as LNHDA and CDR2 as SQIVND (reference sequence). This CDR3 is built from 15 residues. The CDR3 DNA is TGTGCCAGTAGTCCGAAACTAGCGCCCACAGATACGCAGTATTTT. Its translation: CASSPKLAPTDTQYF.

The chain employs TRBV3-1 (or the pseudogene TRBV3-2) and TRBJ1-3; D is ambiguous. The CDR3 has 15 amino acids. Trimming cost V 0 bases and J 1 base, with 7 bases left between them. Germline values: CDR1 LGHDT, CDR2 YNNKEL (reference sequence). The CDR3 DNA follows: TGTGCCAGCAGCCAAGAGGGCGGATCTGGAAACACCATATATTTT. Its protein is CASSQEGGSGNTIYF.

The chain combines TRBV9 with TRBJ2-1, with 11 nucleotides matching TRBD2. The CDR3 is made up of 16 amino acids. V shed 4 bases and J 5 bases; nucleotides not matched to a gene: 8. Germline CDR1 reads SGDLS; CDR2 reads YYNGEE. CDR3 residues: CASSTRGTSGNNEQFF. CDR3 DNA: TGTGCCAGCAGCACCAGAGGGACTAGCGGAAACAATGAGCAGTTCTTC.

Only a few counts were recorded for this clone. CDR3 amino acids: CASSFGSGNQPQHF. The CDR3 nucleotides read TGTGCCAGCAGTTTCGGCAGCGGCAATCAGCCCCAGCATTTT. V usage is TRBV28 and J usage is TRBJ1-5; unclear D gene. Germline V gives CDR1 MDHEN, CDR2 SYDVKM. The CDR3 contains 14 residues. The V end was cut by 3 bases, the J end by 2 bases, with 8 bases between.

The chain employs TRBV12-3 or TRBV12-4 and TRBJ2-7; 11 bases agree with TRBD2. The length of the CDR3 is 13 residues. Trimming removed 5 bases from V and 6 bases from J; junction bases left unmatched: 3. Here the CDR3 DNA reads TGTGCCAGCAGTCCTAGCGGGAGGAGCGAGCAGTACTTC. Its translation: CASSPSGRSEQYF.

V is TRBV24-1 and J is TRBJ2-5; D perhaps matches TRBD2 (6 bases). CDR1 and CDR2 (germline): KGHDR, SFDVKD. The germline V and J ends were trimmed by 8 bases and 5 bases, with 26 bases remaining between them. CDR3 size: 17 residues. Here the CDR3 DNA reads TGTGCCACCATAGGCCTTGGGGGGAAGCCCGACAATGAGACCCAGTACTTC. The encoded protein is CATIGLGGKPDNETQYF.

This sequence joins TRBV18 and TRBJ2-1; 7 positions match TRBD2. CDR3 length: 13 amino acids. CDR1 and CDR2 (germline): KGHSH, LQKENI. V was clipped by 2 bases and J by 5 bases; unmatched bases: 0. The chain's CDR3 is CASSPGTNNEQFF. Written as DNA, the CDR3 is TGTGCCAGCTCACCAGGGACTAACAATGAGCAGTTCTTC.

The DNA of the CDR3 is TGTGCCAGCAGCGTAGGCAGCCGTAACGAGCAGTACTTC. Its protein is CASSVGSRNEQYF. The V call is TRBV9, the J call TRBJ2-7; D gene ambiguous. V lost 0 bases and J 5 bases, leaving 9 bases between the germline ends. Germline-derived CDR1 and CDR2 are SGDLS and YYNGEE. CDR3 length: 13 amino acids.

The chain carries TRBV5-1 and TRBJ1-1, with 9 bases aligning to TRBD1. Germline lookup yields CDR1 SGHRS and CDR2 YFSETQ. After removal of 0 bases from V and 5 bases from J, the junction contained 2 bases not matched to a gene. CDR3 size: 14 residues. The CDR3 here is CASSLGDRVTEAFF. In DNA form, the CDR3 reads TGCGCCAGCAGCTTGGGGGACAGGGTGACTGAAGCTTTCTTT.

The chain joins TRBV7-9 to TRBJ2-7, with D maybe TRBD1 (6 bases). Trimming removed 1 base from V and 0 bases from J, with 7 bases in between. Germline values: CDR1 SEHNR, CDR2 FQNEAQ (reference sequence). CDR3 length: 14 amino acids. The CDR3 region has the DNA TGTGCCAGCAGCTTAGGGACAGCCTCCTACGAGCAGTACTTC. This translates into CASSLGTASYEQYF.